The text below deals with one T cell receptor (beta chain). The CDR3 extends over 16 amino acids. Germline V gene data show CDR1 as KGHDR and CDR2 as SFDVKD. Trimming took 4 bases from V and 0 from J; bases not matched to a gene: 4. The entry originates in a study of blood T cell repertoires in COVID-19. Across the whole study: Collection of acute and convalescent COVID-19 samples took place in the United States, Italy and Spain.

The assay was immunoSEQ multiplex PCR, and TCRdb's table has in-frame clones only and misses some. The sample has some 14,000 clones; roughly 80% are singletons. The receptor was isolated from a human donor in a cohort sampled during active COVID-19. The sequenced sample consisted of peripheral blood. The chain has TRBV24-1 and TRBJ1-5; 8 bases are shared with TRBD1. The CDR3 loop is CATSEGTGHSNQPQHF. The CDR3 bases are TGTGCCACCAGTGAGGGGACAGGTCATAGCAATCAGCCCCAGCATTTT.